Listed below are T cell receptor beta chains from one sample, sequenced in a study of blood T cell repertoires in COVID-19. Only in-frame clones appear in the TCRdb table, and some are missing; sequencing was by immunoSEQ multiplex PCR. There are around 130,000 clones in the sample; 85% to 90% occur only once, and roughly 2.2% lies in the top ten. What was sequenced was peripheral blood. These receptors were collected from a man between 65 and 85 years old with active COVID-19. CDR3s include the opening cysteine and the closing phenylalanine or tryptophan. D genes are given only for firm matches. Expanded clones are given a class, and other clones once, few, many or no size at all.

>TRBJ1-2|-|TRBV6-1|TRBD1
TGTGCCAGCAGTGAAGCGGAGGGGGCAGAGTATGGCTACACCTTC
CASSEAEGAEYGYTF
>TRBJ1-5|-|TRBV7-2|-
TGTGCCAGCAGCGCCTCCGGGGGACAGCCCCAGCATTTT
CASSASGGQPQHF
>TRBJ2-5|-|TRBV7-3|-
TGTGCCAGCAGCCAAGGGGCGGCCGGGACCCAGTACTTC
CASSQGAAGTQYF
>TRBJ1-1|-|TRBV2|TRBD1
TGTGCCAGCAGTGTACAGGGGGCCTACACTGAAGCTTTCTTT
CASSVQGAYTEAFF
>TRBJ2-1|-|TRBV18|-
TGTGCCAGCTCACCGTGGAGGAGCTCCTACAATGAGCAGTTCTTC
CASSPWRSSYNEQFF
>TRBJ2-7|-|TRBV2|TRBD2
TGTGCCAGCAGACCTCTAGCGGGAGCTAGCCGCGAGCAGTACTTC
CASRPLAGASREQYF
>TRBJ2-7|-|TRBV5-4|TRBD2
TGTGCCAGCACCCCAGGACTAGCAGAAAACTACGAGCAGTACTTC
CASTPGLAENYEQYF
>TRBJ2-1|-|TRBV4-2|-
TGTGCCAGCAGCCTCCAAGATATCCGGGAGTACTACAATGAGCAGTTCTTC
CASSLQDIREYYNEQFF
>TRBJ2-6|-|TRBV10-3|-
TGTGCCATCAGCCCCCTAGAGGGAGGCGCCGGGGCCAACGTCCTGACTTTC
CAISPLEGGAGANVLTF
>TRBJ2-7|-|TRBV9|TRBD2
TGTGCCAGCAGCGCCGGGAGGGGAAGGTGGTACGAGCAGTACTTC
CASSAGRGRWYEQYF
>TRBJ1-1|-|TRBV11-2|-
TGTGCCAGCAGCCTCCCCGCGGTTGAAGCTTTCTTT
CASSLPAVEAFF
>TRBJ1-1|-|TRBV4-1|-
TGCGCCAGCAGCCAAGGGGAGTCGACTGAAGCTTTCTTT
CASSQGESTEAFF
>TRBJ2-5|-|TRBV25-1|-
TGTGCCAGCAGTGAATGGGCCGGACAGCAAGAGACCCAGTACTTC
CASSEWAGQQETQYF
>TRBJ1-1|-|TRBV28|TRBD1
TGTGCCGGGATTGGGACAGGGCCCCCTAACACTGAAGCTTTCTTT
CAGIGTGPPNTEAFF
>TRBJ2-1|-|TRBV24-1|TRBD1
TGTGCCACCAGCGGGACAGGGGGGGACAGATCGCAGTTCTTC
CATSGTGGDRSQFF
>TRBJ1-2|-|TRBV19|-
TGTGCCAGTAGTATCCGGGCGCAGGGACTCTATGGCTACACCTTC
CASSIRAQGLYGYTF
>TRBJ2-3|-|TRBV18|TRBD1
TGTGCCAGCTCACCACAGACAGGGACAGATACGCAGTATTTT
CASSPQTGTDTQYF
>TRBJ2-7|-|TRBV7-2|-
TGTGCCAGCAGCCCCAGTTTCCTTGTGGGCTCCCACGAGCAGTACTTC
CASSPSFLVGSHEQYF
>TRBJ2-2|-|TRBV5-1|-
TGCGCCAGCAGCTTGGAGGGAGACACCGGGGAGCTGTTTTTT
CASSLEGDTGELFF
>TRBJ2-1|-|TRBV30|TRBD2
TGTGCCTGGAGTGTGACTAGCCGCAATGAGCAGTTCTTC
CAWSVTSRNEQFF
>TRBJ1-2|-|TRBV28|TRBD1
TGTGCCAGCAGTTTTGGACGGACAGGGAATTATGGCTACACCTTC
CASSFGRTGNYGYTF
>TRBJ1-2|-|TRBV6-5|-
TGTGCCAGCACTCGGGGGGCCAACTATGGCTACACCTTC
CASTRGANYGYTF
>TRBJ2-7|-|TRBV2|TRBD1
TGTGCCAGCAGTCGACAACAGGGGGCAAACTACGAGCAGTACTTC
CASSRQQGANYEQYF
>TRBJ1-5|few|TRBV2|TRBD1
TGTGCCAGCACCGGACAGGGGAAAGGTCAGCCCCAGCATTTT
CASTGQGKGQPQHF
>TRBJ1-6|-|TRBV3-1/TRBV3-2|-
TGTGCCAGCAGCCGCCGGGGGTCTAATTCACCCCTCCACTTT
CASSRRGSNSPLHF
>TRBJ1-2|-|TRBV28|TRBD1
TGTGCCAGCAGTTTCCCCCTCGGGACAGGGAATGGCTACACCTTC
CASSFPLGTGNGYTF
>TRBJ1-6|-|TRBV3-1/TRBV3-2|TRBD1
TGTGCCAGCAGCCCTGGGACAGGGAATTCACCCCTCCACTTT
CASSPGTGNSPLHF
>TRBJ2-1|-|TRBV4-3|TRBD2
TGCGCCAGCAGCCAAGATCGAGGTAGCGGGAGCTACAATGAGCAGTTCTTC
CASSQDRGSGSYNEQFF
>TRBJ2-6|-|TRBV19|-
TGTGCCAGTAGAGAACAAACAACTGGGGCCAACGTCCTGACTTTC
CASREQTTGANVLTF
>TRBJ1-5|-|TRBV28|-
TGTGCCAGCAGCCAAAACAGGGTTCCATATAGCAATCAGCCCCAGCATTTT
CASSQNRVPYSNQPQHF
>TRBJ1-5|-|TRBV21-1|-
TGTGCCAGCAGCCCGCTAGGGCCCCAGCATTTT
CASSPLGPQHF
>TRBJ2-1|few|TRBV21-1|-
TGTGCCAGCAGCAATCCCCTGCGGGAGAGACCCTACAATGAGCAGTTCTTC
CASSNPLRERPYNEQFF
>TRBJ2-7|-|TRBV28|TRBD2
TGTGCCAGCAGTCCTTTGGGGGCTAGCGGGAGTTCCGAGCAGTACTTC
CASSPLGASGSSEQYF
>TRBJ1-1|-|TRBV11-3|-
TGTGCCAGCAGCTTGGGGGCGGGGGACACTGAAGCTTTCTTT
CASSLGAGDTEAFF
>TRBJ2-7|-|TRBV6-5|TRBD2
TGTGCCAGCAGTTCTCCGGGACTAGGAAGCTACGAGCAGTACTTC
CASSSPGLGSYEQYF
>TRBJ1-5|few|TRBV10-2|-
TGCGCCACCCGCGAGGGTAATCAGCCCCAGCATTTT
CATREGNQPQHF